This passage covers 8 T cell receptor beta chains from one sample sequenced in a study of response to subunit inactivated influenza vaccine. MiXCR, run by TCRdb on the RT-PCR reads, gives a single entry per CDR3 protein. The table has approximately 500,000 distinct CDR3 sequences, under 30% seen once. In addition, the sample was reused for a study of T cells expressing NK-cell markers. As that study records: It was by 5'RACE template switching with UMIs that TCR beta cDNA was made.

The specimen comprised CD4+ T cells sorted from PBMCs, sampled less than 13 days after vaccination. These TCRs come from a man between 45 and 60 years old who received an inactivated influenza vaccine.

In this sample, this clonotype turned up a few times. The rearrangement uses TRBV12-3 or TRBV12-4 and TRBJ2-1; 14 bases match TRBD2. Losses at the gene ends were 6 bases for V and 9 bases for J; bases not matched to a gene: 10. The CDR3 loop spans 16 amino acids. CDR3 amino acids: CASRPGGLAGVSEQFF. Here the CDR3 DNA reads TGTGCCAGCAGGCCTGGGGGACTAGCGGGAGTTTCTGAGCAGTTCTTC.

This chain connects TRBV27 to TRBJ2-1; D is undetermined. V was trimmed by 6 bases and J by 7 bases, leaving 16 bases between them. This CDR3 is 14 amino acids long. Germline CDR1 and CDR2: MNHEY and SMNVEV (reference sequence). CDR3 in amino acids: CASRTPSLPNEQFF. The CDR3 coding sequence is TGTGCCAGCAGGACCCCCAGTCTCCCGAATGAGCAGTTCTTC.

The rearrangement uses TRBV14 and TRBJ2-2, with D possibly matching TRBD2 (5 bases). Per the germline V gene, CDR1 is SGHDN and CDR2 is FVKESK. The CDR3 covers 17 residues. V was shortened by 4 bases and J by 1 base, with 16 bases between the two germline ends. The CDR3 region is CASSPLSAGLNTGELFF. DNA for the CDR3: TGTGCCAGCAGCCCCCTAAGTGCGGGCCTGAACACCGGGGAGCTGTTTTTT.

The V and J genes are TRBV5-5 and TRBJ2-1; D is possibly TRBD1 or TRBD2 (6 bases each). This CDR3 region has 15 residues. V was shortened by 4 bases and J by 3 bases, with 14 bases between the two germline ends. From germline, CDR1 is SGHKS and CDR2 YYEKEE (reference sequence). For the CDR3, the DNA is TGTGCCAGCAGCCCGGGGGCCACACACTACAATGAGCAGTTCTTC. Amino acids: CASSPGATHYNEQFF.

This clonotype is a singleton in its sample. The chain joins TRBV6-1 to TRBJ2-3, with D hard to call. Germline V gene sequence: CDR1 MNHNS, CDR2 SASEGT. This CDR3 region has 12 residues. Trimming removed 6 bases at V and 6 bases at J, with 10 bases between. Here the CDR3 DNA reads TGTGCCAGCAGGCCCGGACGCGATACGCAGTATTTT. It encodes CASRPGRDTQYF.

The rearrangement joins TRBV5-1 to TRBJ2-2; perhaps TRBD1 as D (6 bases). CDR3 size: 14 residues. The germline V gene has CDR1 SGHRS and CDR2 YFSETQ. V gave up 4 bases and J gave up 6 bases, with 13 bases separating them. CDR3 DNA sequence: TGCGCCAGCAGCCAGGACAGCGCCGCCGGGGAGCTGTTTTTT. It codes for CASSQDSAAGELFF.

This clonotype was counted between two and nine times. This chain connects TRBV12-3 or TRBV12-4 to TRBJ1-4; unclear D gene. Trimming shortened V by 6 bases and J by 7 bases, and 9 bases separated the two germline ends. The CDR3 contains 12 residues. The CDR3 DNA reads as TGTGCCAGCAGAATCCAAAGTGAAAAACTGTTTTTT. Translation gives CASRIQSEKLFF.

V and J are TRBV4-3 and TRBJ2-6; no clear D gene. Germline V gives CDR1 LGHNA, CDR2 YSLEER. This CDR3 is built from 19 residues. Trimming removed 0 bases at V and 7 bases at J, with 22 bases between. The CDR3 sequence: CASSQEIVGSTLRANVLTF. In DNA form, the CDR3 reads TGCGCCAGCAGCCAAGAGATCGTGGGGTCCACTCTACGAGCCAACGTCCTGACTTTC.